This T cell receptor beta chain is from a study of shared clonotypes between healthy human individuals. About the research overall: With ages of 18 to 49, the donors were two women and a few men. Each donor had three CD4 naive, three CD4 memory, two CD8 naive and one CD8 memory plate. Findings of the study overall: Only blood was sampled; tissue repertoires likely differ.

Turning to this clone: Antigen unknown.

Germline loops: CDR1 SGHTA, CDR2 FQGNSA. The CDR3 covers 16 residues. V lost 2 bases to trimming and J lost 3 bases; unmatched junction nucleotides: 7. Produced via immunoSEQ multiplex PCR; TCRdb's table is partial and in-frame only. The sample carries roughly 2,000,000 clones, 85% to 95% recorded once. Naive CD8 cells comprised CD45RO-negative, CCR7-positively selected cells, excluding terminally differentiated effector memory CD45RA+ cells. The chain employs TRBV7-2 and TRBJ2-7; 10 bases fit TRBD2. The sample comprised naive CD8+ T cells from PBMCs. The origin of this receptor is a man younger than 30 in good health. Some clones in this sample may be carry-over from other donors' samples. DNA of the CDR3: TGTGCCAGCAGCTTATATAGACTAGCGGGCATCTACGAGCAGTACTTC. As protein: CASSLYRLAGIYEQYF.